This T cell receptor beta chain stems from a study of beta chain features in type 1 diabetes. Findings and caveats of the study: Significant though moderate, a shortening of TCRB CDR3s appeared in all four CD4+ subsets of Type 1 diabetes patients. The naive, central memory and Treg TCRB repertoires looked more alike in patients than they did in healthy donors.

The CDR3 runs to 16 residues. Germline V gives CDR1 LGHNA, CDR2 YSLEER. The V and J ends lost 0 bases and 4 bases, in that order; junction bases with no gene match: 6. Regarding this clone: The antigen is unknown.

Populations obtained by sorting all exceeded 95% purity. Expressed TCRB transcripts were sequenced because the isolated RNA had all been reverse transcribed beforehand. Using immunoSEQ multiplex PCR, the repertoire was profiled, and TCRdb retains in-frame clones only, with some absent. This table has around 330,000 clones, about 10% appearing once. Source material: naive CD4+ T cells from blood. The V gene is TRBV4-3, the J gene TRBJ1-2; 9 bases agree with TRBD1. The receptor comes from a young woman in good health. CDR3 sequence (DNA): TGCGCCAGCAGCCAAGAGGGGGACAGGGCTATCTATGGCTACACCTTC. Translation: CASSQEGDRAIYGYTF.